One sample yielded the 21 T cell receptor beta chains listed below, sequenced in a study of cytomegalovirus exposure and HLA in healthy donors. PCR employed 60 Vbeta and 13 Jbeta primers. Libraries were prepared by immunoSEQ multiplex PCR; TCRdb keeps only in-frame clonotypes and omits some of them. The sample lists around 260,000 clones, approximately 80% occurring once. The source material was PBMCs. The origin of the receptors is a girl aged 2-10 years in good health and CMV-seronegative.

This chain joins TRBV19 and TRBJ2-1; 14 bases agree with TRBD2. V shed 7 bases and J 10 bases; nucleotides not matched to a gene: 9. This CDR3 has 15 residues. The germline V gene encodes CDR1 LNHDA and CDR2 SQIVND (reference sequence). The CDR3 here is CASKWGLAGAGEQFF. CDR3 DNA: TGTGCCAGTAAATGGGGACTAGCGGGGGCAGGGGAGCAGTTCTTC.

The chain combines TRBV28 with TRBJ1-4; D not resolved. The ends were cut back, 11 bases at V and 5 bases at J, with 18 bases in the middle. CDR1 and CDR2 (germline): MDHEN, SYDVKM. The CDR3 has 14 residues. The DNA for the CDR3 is TGTGCCTCCACGGTCAGTCGGGGAAATGAAAAACTGTTTTTT. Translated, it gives CASTVSRGNEKLFF.

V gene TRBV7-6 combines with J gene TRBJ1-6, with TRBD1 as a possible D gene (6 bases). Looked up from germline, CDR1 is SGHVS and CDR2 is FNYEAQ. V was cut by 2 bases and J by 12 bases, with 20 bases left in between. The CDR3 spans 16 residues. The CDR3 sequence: CASSLRGGKKNLPLHF. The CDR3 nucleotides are TGTGCCAGCAGCTTAAGAGGGGGTAAAAAGAACTTACCCCTCCACTTT.

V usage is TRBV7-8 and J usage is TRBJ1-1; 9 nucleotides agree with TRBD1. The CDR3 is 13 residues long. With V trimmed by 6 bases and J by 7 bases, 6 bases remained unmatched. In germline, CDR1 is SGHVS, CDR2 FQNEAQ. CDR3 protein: CASRDRGKVEAFF. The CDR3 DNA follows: TGTGCCAGCAGGGACAGGGGAAAAGTTGAAGCTTTCTTT. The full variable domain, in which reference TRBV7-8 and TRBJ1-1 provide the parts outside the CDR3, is GAGVSQSPRYKVAKRGQDVALRCDPISGHVSLFWYQQALGQGPEFLTYFQNEAQLDKSGLPSDRFFAERPEGSVSTLKIQRTQQEDSAVYLCASRDRGKVEAFFGQGTRLTVV.

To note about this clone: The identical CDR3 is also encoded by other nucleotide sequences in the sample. Here the CDR3 reads CASSVSGGSSYNEQFF. DNA of the CDR3: TGTGCCAGCAGCGTATCGGGAGGGAGCTCCTACAATGAGCAGTTCTTC. The rearrangement links TRBV9 to TRBJ2-1; 8 positions agree with TRBD2. The CDR3 totals 16 residues. Germline lookup yields CDR1 SGDLS and CDR2 YYNGEE. V was clipped by 1 base and J by 0 bases; unmatched bases: 3.

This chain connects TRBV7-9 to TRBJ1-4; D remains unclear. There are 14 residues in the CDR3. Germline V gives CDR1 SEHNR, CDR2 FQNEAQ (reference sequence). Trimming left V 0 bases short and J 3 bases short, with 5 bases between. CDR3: CASSLASSNEKLFF. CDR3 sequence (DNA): TGTGCCAGCAGCTTAGCGTCCTCTAATGAAAAACTGTTTTTT.

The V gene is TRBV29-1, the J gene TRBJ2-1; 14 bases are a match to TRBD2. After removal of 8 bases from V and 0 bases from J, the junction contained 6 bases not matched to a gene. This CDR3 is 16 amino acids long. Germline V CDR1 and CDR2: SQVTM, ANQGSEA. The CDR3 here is CSTAGTSGSSYNEQFF. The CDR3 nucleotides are TGCAGCACAGCCGGGACTAGCGGGAGCTCCTACAATGAGCAGTTCTTC.

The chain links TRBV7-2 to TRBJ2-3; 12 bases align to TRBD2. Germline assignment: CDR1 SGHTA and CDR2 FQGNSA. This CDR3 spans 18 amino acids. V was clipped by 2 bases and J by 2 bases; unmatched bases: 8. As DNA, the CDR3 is TGTGCCAGCAGCTTATCGCTAGCGGGAGGGCCCTCCACAGATACGCAGTATTTT. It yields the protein CASSLSLAGGPSTDTQYF.

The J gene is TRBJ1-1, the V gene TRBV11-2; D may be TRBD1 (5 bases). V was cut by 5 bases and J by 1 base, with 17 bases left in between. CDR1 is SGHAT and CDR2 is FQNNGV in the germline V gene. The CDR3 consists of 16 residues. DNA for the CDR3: TGTGCCAGCAGCCCTCGGCCGGACACCTCGAACACTGAAGCTTTCTTT. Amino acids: CASSPRPDTSNTEAFF.

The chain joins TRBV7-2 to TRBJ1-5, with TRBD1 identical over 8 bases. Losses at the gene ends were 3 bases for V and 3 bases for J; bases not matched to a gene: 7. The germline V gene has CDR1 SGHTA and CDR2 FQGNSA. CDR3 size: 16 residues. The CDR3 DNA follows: TGTGCCAGCAGCTTTCGACCGGACAGGGACAATCAGCCCCAGCATTTT. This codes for CASSFRPDRDNQPQHF. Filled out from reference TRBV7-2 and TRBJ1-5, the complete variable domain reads GAGVSQSPSNKVTEKGKDVELRCDPISGHTALYWYRQSLGQGLEFLIYFQGNSAPDKSGLPSDRFSAERTGGSVSTLTIQRTQQEDSAVYLCASSFRPDRDNQPQHFGDGTRLSIL.

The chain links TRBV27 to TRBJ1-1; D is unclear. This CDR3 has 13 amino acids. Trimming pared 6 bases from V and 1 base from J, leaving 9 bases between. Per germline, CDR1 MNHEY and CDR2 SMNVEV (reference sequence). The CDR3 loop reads CASRLSKNTEAFF. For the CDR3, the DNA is TGTGCCAGCAGGCTCAGTAAGAACACTGAAGCTTTCTTT.

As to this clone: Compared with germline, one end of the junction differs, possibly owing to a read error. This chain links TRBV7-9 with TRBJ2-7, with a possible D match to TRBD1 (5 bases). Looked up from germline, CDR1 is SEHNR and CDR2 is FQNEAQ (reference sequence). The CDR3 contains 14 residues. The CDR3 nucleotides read TGTTCCAGCAGCTTAGCCAGGGAAGGGGACGAGCAGTACTTC. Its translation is CSSSLAREGDEQYF. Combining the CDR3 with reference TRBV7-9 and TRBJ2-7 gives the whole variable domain DTGVSQNPRHKITKRGQNVTFRCDPISEHNRLYWYRQTLGQGPEFLTYFQNEAQLEKSRLLSDRFSAERPKGSFSTLEIQRTEQGDSAMYLCSSSLAREGDEQYFGPGTRLTVT.

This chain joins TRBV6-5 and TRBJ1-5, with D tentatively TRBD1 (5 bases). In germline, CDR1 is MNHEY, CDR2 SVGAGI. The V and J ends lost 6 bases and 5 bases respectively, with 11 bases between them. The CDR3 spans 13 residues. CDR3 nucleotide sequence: TGTGCCAGCAGCGATGACAGCCATCAGCCCCAGCATTTT. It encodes CASSDDSHQPQHF.

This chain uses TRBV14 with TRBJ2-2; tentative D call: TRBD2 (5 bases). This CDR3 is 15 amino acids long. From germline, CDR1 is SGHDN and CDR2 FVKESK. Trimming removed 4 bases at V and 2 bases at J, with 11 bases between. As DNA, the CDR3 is TGTGCCAGCAGCCGGAGGTCTTTTAACACCGGGGAGCTGTTTTTT. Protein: CASSRRSFNTGELFF.

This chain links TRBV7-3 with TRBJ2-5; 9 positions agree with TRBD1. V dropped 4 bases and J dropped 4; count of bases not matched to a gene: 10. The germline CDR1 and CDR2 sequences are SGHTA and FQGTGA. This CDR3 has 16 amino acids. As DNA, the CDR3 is TGTGCCAGCAGCTCGCAGGGACAGGGATTCGGAGAGACCCAGTACTTC. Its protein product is CASSSQGQGFGETQYF.

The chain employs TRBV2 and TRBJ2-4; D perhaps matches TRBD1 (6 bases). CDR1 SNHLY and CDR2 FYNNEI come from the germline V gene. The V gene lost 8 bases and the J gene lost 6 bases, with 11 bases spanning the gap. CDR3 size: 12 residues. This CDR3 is CASGGTVNIQYF. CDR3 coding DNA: TGTGCCAGCGGGGGCACCGTAAACATTCAGTACTTC.

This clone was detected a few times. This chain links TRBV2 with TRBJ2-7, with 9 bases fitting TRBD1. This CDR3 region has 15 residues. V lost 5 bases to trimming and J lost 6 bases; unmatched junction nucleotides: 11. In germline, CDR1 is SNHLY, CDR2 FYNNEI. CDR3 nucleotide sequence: TGTGCCAGCAGTCCCAGACGGACAGGGGTGGCCGAGCAGTACTTC. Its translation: CASSPRRTGVAEQYF.

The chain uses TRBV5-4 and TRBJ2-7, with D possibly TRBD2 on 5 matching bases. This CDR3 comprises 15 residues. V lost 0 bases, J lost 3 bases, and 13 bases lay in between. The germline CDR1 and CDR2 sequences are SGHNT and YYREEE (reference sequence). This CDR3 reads CASSLAGVSGYEQYF. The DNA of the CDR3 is TGTGCCAGCAGCTTGGCCGGGGTGTCGGGCTACGAGCAGTACTTC.

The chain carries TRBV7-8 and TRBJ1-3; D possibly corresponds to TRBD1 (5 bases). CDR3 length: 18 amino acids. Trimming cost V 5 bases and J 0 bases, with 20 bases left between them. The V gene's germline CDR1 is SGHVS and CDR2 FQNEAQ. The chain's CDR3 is CASSPNRGTSRSGNTIYF. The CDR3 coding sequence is TGTGCCAGCAGCCCGAATCGAGGGACTTCCCGCTCTGGAAACACCATATATTTT.

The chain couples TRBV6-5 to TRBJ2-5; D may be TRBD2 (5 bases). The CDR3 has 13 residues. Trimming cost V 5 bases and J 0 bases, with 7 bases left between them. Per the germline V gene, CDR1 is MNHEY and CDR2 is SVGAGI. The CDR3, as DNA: TGTGCCAGCAGTCCGGACTACCAAGAGACCCAGTACTTC. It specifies CASSPDYQETQYF.

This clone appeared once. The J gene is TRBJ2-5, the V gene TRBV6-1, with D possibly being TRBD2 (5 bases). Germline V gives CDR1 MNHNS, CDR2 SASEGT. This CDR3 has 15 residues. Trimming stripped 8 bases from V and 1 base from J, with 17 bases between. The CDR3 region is CASEWEKVAQETQYF. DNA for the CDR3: TGTGCCAGCGAATGGGAGAAGGTCGCCCAAGAGACCCAGTACTTC.